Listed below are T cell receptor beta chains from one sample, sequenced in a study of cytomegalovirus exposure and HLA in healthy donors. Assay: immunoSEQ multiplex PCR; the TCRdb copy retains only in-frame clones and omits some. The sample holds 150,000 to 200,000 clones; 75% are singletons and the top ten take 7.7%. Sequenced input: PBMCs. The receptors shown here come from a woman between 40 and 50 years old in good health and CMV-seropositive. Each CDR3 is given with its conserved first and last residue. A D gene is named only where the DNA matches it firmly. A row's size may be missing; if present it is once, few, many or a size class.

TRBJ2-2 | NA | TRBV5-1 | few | TGCGCCAGCAGCTTGGCAGGGGACACCGGGGAGCTGTTTTTT | CASSLAGDTGELFF
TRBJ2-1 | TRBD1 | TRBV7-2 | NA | TGTGCCAGCAGCACCAGACAGGGGGCGCACGATGAGCAGTTCTTC | CASSTRQGAHDEQFF
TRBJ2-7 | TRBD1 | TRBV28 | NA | TGTGCCAGCAAAGTCCAGGGGACAGGGTACGAGCAGTACTTC | CASKVQGTGYEQYF
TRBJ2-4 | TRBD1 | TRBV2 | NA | TGTGCCAGCAGTGAGTCCAGGGGGCTTGACATTCAGTACTTC | CASSESRGLDIQYF
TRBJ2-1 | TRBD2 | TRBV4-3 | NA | TGCGCCAGCAGCCAAGGTTCGGGACTAGCAGACAATGAGCAGTTCTTC | CASSQGSGLADNEQFF
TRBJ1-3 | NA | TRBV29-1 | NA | TGCAGCGTTGAAGGAGCTGGAAACACCATATATTTT | CSVEGAGNTIYF
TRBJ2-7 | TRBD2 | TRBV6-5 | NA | TGTGCCAGCAGTTACACGGGGGGGCTAAGCTCCTACGAGCAGTACTTC | CASSYTGGLSSYEQYF
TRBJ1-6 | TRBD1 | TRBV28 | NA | TGTGCCAGCAGTTTATCTACTGGACAGGGGCTAAATTCACCCCTCCACTTT | CASSLSTGQGLNSPLHF
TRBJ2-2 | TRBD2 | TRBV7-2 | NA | TGTGCCAGCAGCTTAAGGGCGGGAGGGGGGACCGGGGAGCTGTTTTTT | CASSLRAGGGTGELFF
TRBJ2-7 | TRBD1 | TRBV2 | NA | TGTGCCAGCAGTGAGGGACAGGGGGCTCACGAGCAGTACTTC | CASSEGQGAHEQYF
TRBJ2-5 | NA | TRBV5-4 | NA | TGTGCCAGCAGCCCGGAGGGGGAGACCCAGTACTTC | CASSPEGETQYF
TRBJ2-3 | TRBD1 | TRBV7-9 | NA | TGTGCCAGCAGTACTACCGACAGGGTCGAAGACACAGATACGCAGTATTTT | CASSTTDRVEDTDTQYF
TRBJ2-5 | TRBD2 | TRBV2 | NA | TGTGCCAGCACGCGCACCACCGGGAGCCGGGGGGGGACCCAGTACTTC | CASTRTTGSRGGTQYF
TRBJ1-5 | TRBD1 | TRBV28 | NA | TGTGCCAGCAGCCGGGACAGGGCGTCCGATCAGCCCCAGCATTTT | CASSRDRASDQPQHF
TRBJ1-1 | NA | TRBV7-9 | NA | TGTGCCAGCAGCCCACCGGGGGGGAGGGCTGAAGCTTTCTTT | CASSPPGGRAEAFF
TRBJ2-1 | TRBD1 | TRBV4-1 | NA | TGCGCCAGCAGCCCCGGACAGGGGGTAGCTAGCCCGATCTACAATGAGCAGTTCTTC | CASSPGQGVASPIYNEQFF
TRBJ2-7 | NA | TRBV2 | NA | TGTGCCAGCGGCCTTCTTCCACAGGGCGAGCAGTACTTC | CASGLLPQGEQYF
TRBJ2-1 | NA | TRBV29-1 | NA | TGCAGCGCCGAGGTGGGTAATGAGCAGTTCTTC | CSAEVGNEQFF
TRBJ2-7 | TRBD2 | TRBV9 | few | TGTGCCAGCAGCGTCGGGACTAGATCCTACGAGCAGTACTTC | CASSVGTRSYEQYF
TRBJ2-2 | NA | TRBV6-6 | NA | TGTGCCAGCAGTTACAGAACTCAAACCGGGGAGCTGTTTTTT | CASSYRTQTGELFF
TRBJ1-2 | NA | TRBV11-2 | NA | TGTGCCAGCAGCTCCCTGGCCGGGGATGGCTACACCTTC | CASSSLAGDGYTF
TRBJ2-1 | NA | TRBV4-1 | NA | TGCGCCAGCAGCCGCGGACTTGCCAATGAGCAGTTCTTC | CASSRGLANEQFF
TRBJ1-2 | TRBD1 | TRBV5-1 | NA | TGCGCCAGCAGCTTGGGGGGACAGTATAGCTATGGCTACACCTTC | CASSLGGQYSYGYTF
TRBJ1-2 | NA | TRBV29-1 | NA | TGCAGCGTGGGGTTGACGACGGGGAGACTCAACTTC | CSVGLTTGRLNF
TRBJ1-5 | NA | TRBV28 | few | TGTGCCAGCAGGTACGCCTCCCGGAATCAGCCCCAGCATTTT | CASRYASRNQPQHF
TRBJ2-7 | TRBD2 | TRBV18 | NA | TGTGCCAGCTCACCACTAGGTAGCGGGAATTCTCCTATCGAGCAGTACTTC | CASSPLGSGNSPIEQYF
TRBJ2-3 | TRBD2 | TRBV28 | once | TGTGCCAGCAGTACTAGCGGGAGTTGGCTAGATACGCAGTATTTT | CASSTSGSWLDTQYF
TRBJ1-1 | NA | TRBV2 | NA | TGTGCCAGCAGTGAAGCCGGGGGTTACACTGAAGCTTTCTTT | CASSEAGGYTEAFF
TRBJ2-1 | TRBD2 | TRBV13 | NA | TGTGCCAGCAGCACCCGGGGACTAGCGGGAGGTATATACAATGAGCAGTTCTTC | CASSTRGLAGGIYNEQFF
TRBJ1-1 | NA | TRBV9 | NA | TGTGCCAGCAGCGTAGGGTCCGGGGGGACTGAAGCTTTCTTT | CASSVGSGGTEAFF
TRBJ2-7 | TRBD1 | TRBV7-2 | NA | TGTGCCAGCAGCCGGGACAGGGGTTACGAGCAGTACTTC | CASSRDRGYEQYF
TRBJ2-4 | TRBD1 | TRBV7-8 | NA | TGTGCCAGCAGCCCCTTCGGACAGGGAGAGGCCAAAAACATTCAGTACTTC | CASSPFGQGEAKNIQYF